The clone carrying this TCR beta chain has only a few counts. No antigen is known for it. TCRdb passed the RT-PCR reads through MiXCR, listing each CDR3 protein once. The table records 700,000 to 900,000 distinct CDR3 sequences, 21% of them present only once. The sample is drawn from a study of response to subunit inactivated influenza vaccine. Study-wide results and limits: After each seasonal influenza vaccination, few new T cells are recruited, the authors suggested.

This CDR3 is 15 amino acids long. Germline CDR1 SGDLS, CDR2 YYNGEE. V lost 0 bases to trimming and J lost 5 bases, with 11 bases between them. The chain employs TRBV9 and TRBJ1-4; no clear D gene. The source material was PBMCs from blood, sampled around 5 days after vaccination. This TCR was recovered from a middle-aged man who received an inactivated influenza vaccine. DNA of the CDR3: TGTGCCAGCAGCGTAGGTGGAGGGAAGAATGAAAAACTGTTTTTT. Its translation: CASSVGGGKNEKLFF.